The TCR beta chain described here comes from a study of T cell repertoires in cytomegalovirus infection. Study in general: CMV infection together with matching HLA type was indicated by public TCR beta signatures. Overall study findings and caveats: The ex vivo response showed dominance by HLA-C-restricted CMV-specific TCR beta clonotypes.

The CDR3 sequence is 14 residues long. The germline gives CDR1 LNHDA, CDR2 SQIVND (reference sequence). V gave up 4 bases and J gave up 9 bases; unmatched junction bases: 11. TCRdb recomputed calls from the reads with MiXCR, one row per CDR3 protein. The table includes some 350,000 distinct CDR3 sequences, about 27% detected once. This clonotype was detected a few times. The antigen is unknown. Here the sequenced sample was cultured PBMCs, taken from culture after CMV antigen stimulation. The chain recombines TRBV19 with TRBJ1-2; 7 positions agree with TRBD1. The origin of this receptor is a human donor in good health (CMV status not recorded). Some clones in this sample may be carry-over from other donors' samples. DNA of the CDR3: TGTGCCAGTAGTAAGACGGACAGGAGCTCTAGCTACACCTTC. Protein: CASSKTDRSSSYTF.